These T cell receptor beta chains were read from a single sample in a study of identical twins. A single record per CDR3 protein comes from TCRdb applying MiXCR to the 5' RACE reads. The sample consists of about 1.7 million distinct CDR3 sequences, about 32% of them appearing once. The sequencing sample was made of cord blood. The source is a newborn girl in good health. Each CDR3 is given with its conserved first and last residue. Each record gives: J gene, CDR3 length, V gene, clone size, D gene, CDR3 protein, CDR3 DNA. D genes are given only for firm matches. Clone sizes are given selectively: once, few, many, or a class where the clone is expanded.

TRBJ2-5,13,TRBV29-1,.,TRBD1,CSVRTGGQETQYF,TGCAGCGTGCGGACAGGGGGCCAAGAGACCCAGTACTTC
TRBJ1-1,18,TRBV29-1,few,.,CSVLGRVFSGHQNTEAFF,TGCAGCGTTCTCGGCAGGGTCTTCTCCGGGCATCAGAACACTGAAGCTTTCTTT
TRBJ2-5,13,TRBV19,.,.,CASNGVVGNEQYF,TGTGCCAGTAATGGAGTAGTGGGCAATGAGCAGTACTTC
TRBJ1-4,14,TRBV15,.,.,CATSRDRGDEKLFF,TGTGCCACCAGCAGAGACAGGGGAGATGAAAAACTGTTTTTT
TRBJ2-7,14,TRBV27,few,.,CASSFARGNYEQYF,TGTGCCAGCAGTTTCGCCAGGGGAAACTACGAGCAGTACTTC
TRBJ1-2,13,TRBV13,.,TRBD1,CASSDQGVYGYTF,TGTGCCAGCAGCGACCAGGGGGTCTATGGCTACACCTTC
TRBJ2-4,18,TRBV4-2,.,.,CASSQDPPLPIAKNIQYF,TGTGCCAGCAGCCAAGATCCCCCCCTACCAATAGCCAAAAACATTCAGTACTTC
TRBJ1-1,15,TRBV20-1,.,.,CSARDVSGVNTEAFF,TGCAGTGCTAGAGATGTTTCGGGGGTGAACACTGAAGCTTTCTTT
TRBJ1-2,18,TRBV7-9,.,.,CASSLAQGHPHESYGYTF,TGTGCCAGCAGCTTAGCCCAGGGGCACCCGCATGAATCCTATGGCTACACCTTC
TRBJ2-1,14,TRBV20-1,.,TRBD2,CSARGGLTRNEQFF,TGCAGTGCTAGAGGGGGACTAACCCGAAATGAGCAGTTCTTC
TRBJ2-3,16,TRBV11-1,few,TRBD2,CASSLAPTSGADTQYF,TGTGCCAGCAGCTTAGCGCCGACTAGCGGGGCAGATACGCAGTATTTT
TRBJ2-7,18,TRBV7-9,.,TRBD1,CASSPSRDREYGSYEQYF,TGTGCCAGCAGCCCGTCCCGGGACAGGGAATACGGTTCCTACGAGCAGTACTTC
TRBJ2-2,16,TRBV2,.,TRBD1,CASSWQGARNTGELFF,TGTGCCAGCAGTTGGCAGGGGGCGCGGAACACCGGGGAGCTGTTTTTT
TRBJ2-7,17,TRBV7-9,.,.,CASSLAYFQGMHNEQYF,TGTGCCAGCAGCTTAGCGTACTTTCAGGGGATGCACAATGAGCAGTACTTC
TRBJ2-1,16,TRBV28,.,TRBD1,CASSLWGRGRYNEQFF,TGTGCCAGCAGTTTATGGGGCAGGGGGCGATACAATGAGCAGTTCTTC
TRBJ2-3,15,TRBV5-1,.,TRBD1,CASSVRQGAIDTQYF,TGCGCCAGCAGCGTCAGACAGGGGGCAATAGATACGCAGTATTTT
TRBJ2-1,16,TRBV28,.,TRBD2,CASSYLAGPSYNEQFF,TGTGCCAGCAGTTACTTAGCGGGACCCTCCTACAATGAGCAGTTCTTC
TRBJ1-2,16,TRBV27,.,.,CASSFSGQGGNYGYTF,TGTGCCAGCAGTTTTTCGGGTCAGGGTGGAAACTATGGCTACACCTTC
TRBJ1-1,12,TRBV7-9,few,.,CASSFGVAEAFF,TGTGCCAGCAGCTTCGGAGTGGCTGAAGCTTTCTTT
TRBJ2-1,11,TRBV29-1,once,TRBD2,CGVREANEQFF,TGCGGCGTTCGGGAGGCCAATGAGCAGTTCTTC
TRBJ1-2,10,TRBV18,.,.,CASSLSTATF,TGTGCCAGCTCCCTTTCGACAGCCACCTTC
TRBJ2-2,16,TRBV7-6,once,TRBD2,CASRHTIAGGTGELFF,TGTGCCAGCAGACATACAATAGCGGGAGGTACCGGGGAGCTGTTTTTT
TRBJ1-2,15,TRBV7-2,.,.,CASSLSVPINYGYTF,TGTGCCAGCAGCTTATCAGTGCCGATTAACTATGGCTACACCTTC
TRBJ2-7,14,TRBV12-3/TRBV12-4,.,.,CASTARDTPYEQYF,TGTGCCAGCACCGCCCGGGATACCCCCTACGAGCAGTACTTC
TRBJ2-1,15,TRBV13,many,TRBD1,CASSWGQGAYNEQFF,TGTGCCAGCAGTTGGGGACAGGGGGCTTACAATGAGCAGTTCTTC
TRBJ2-7,15,TRBV6-5,many,TRBD2,CASSGLLAGVYEQYF,TGTGCCAGCAGTGGCCTACTAGCGGGAGTCTACGAGCAGTACTTC
TRBJ1-2,14,TRBV2,.,TRBD1,CASSGDRAPYGYTF,TGTGCCAGCAGTGGGGACAGGGCCCCCTATGGCTACACCTTC
TRBJ2-7,13,TRBV20-1,.,.,CSARDTYPYEQYF,TGCAGTGCTAGAGATACTTATCCTTACGAGCAGTACTTC
TRBJ2-1,14,TRBV7-9,.,.,CAGSLSTSYNEQFF,TGTGCCGGCAGCCTCTCAACTAGCTACAATGAGCAGTTCTTC
TRBJ2-5,14,TRBV7-6,.,.,CASSLYTGSETQYF,TGTGCCAGCAGCTTATACACAGGGAGCGAGACCCAGTACTTC
TRBJ1-1,18,TRBV15,once,TRBD1,CATSTKPGQGGEGTEAFF,TGTGCCACCAGCACCAAACCCGGACAGGGTGGGGAAGGCACTGAAGCTTTCTTT
TRBJ1-6,14,TRBV20-1,.,TRBD1,CSADATGGNSPLHF,TGCAGTGCTGACGCGACAGGGGGCAATTCACCCCTCCACTTT
TRBJ2-5,15,TRBV28,.,TRBD2,CASSTGTSGSGEQYF,TGTGCCAGCAGTACCGGGACTAGCGGGAGCGGTGAGCAGTACTTC
TRBJ1-1,14,TRBV11-2,.,.,CASSFRPRNTEAFF,TGTGCCAGCAGCTTTAGGCCGAGGAACACTGAAGCTTTCTTT
TRBJ1-4,13,TRBV20-1,.,.,CSARKQGGGKLFF,TGCAGTGCTAGAAAACAGGGCGGAGGAAAACTGTTTTTT
TRBJ2-7,16,TRBV3-1,few,TRBD2,CASSQEGLAGRYEQYF,TGTGCCAGCAGCCAAGAAGGACTAGCGGGAAGATACGAGCAGTACTTC
TRBJ2-1,15,TRBV10-3,.,.,CAISVARGPYNEQFF,TGTGCCATCAGTGTCGCCAGGGGCCCCTACAATGAGCAGTTCTTC
TRBJ2-4,12,TRBV6-1,.,.,CASSEYYDIQYF,TGTGCCAGCAGTGAATATTATGACATTCAGTACTTC
TRBJ2-1,17,TRBV24-1,few,TRBD2,CATGGRDGTSGSNEQFF,TGTGCCACCGGTGGTCGGGACGGGACTAGCGGGAGCAATGAGCAGTTCTTC
TRBJ1-2,11,TRBV5-1,many,.,CASKGRYGYTF,TGCGCCAGCAAGGGTCGCTATGGCTACACCTTC
TRBJ2-3,13,TRBV20-1,.,.,CSAISRVTDTQYF,TGCAGTGCTATTTCCAGGGTCACAGATACGCAGTATTTT
TRBJ2-1,16,TRBV20-1,.,.,CSARDRRGGPYNEQFF,TGCAGTGCTAGAGATAGGAGAGGGGGTCCCTACAATGAGCAGTTCTTC
TRBJ2-7,15,TRBV2,many,TRBD1,CASSDPNRGPYEQYF,TGTGCCAGCAGTGACCCGAACAGGGGACCCTACGAGCAGTACTTC
TRBJ2-5,17,TRBV4-1,few,.,CASSQDPETSRTETQYF,TGCGCCAGCAGCCAAGATCCGGAAACTAGCCGAACGGAGACCCAGTACTTC
TRBJ2-1,15,TRBV4-2,.,TRBD1,CASSQGGRGHNEQFF,TGTGCCAGCAGCCAAGGAGGCAGGGGGCACAATGAGCAGTTCTTC
TRBJ2-7,16,TRBV9,few,TRBD2,CASSVGTSGLFYEQYF,TGTGCCAGCAGCGTAGGGACTAGCGGGTTGTTCTACGAGCAGTACTTC
TRBJ1-5,14,TRBV20-1,few,.,CSARTTGSNQPQHF,TGCAGTGCTAGGACGACAGGAAGCAATCAGCCCCAGCATTTT
TRBJ2-5,13,TRBV24-1,few,.,CATSARPAETQYF,TGTGCCACCAGTGCCCGCCCCGCAGAGACCCAGTACTTC
TRBJ2-5,17,TRBV5-6,.,.,CASSLTPLQGMKETQYF,TGTGCCAGCAGCTTGACGCCCCTCCAGGGGATGAAAGAGACCCAGTACTTC
TRBJ2-1,14,TRBV24-1,few,TRBD1,CATSALQGANEQFF,TGTGCCACCAGTGCCCTACAGGGGGCCAATGAGCAGTTCTTC
TRBJ1-1,15,TRBV5-1,.,.,CASSYLTGANTEAFF,TGCGCCAGCAGCTATCTGACCGGGGCGAACACTGAAGCTTTCTTT
TRBJ2-3,13,TRBV28,.,.,CASSYHYADTQYF,TGTGCCAGCAGCTACCATTACGCAGATACGCAGTATTTT
TRBJ1-5,15,TRBV3-1,.,.,CASSQDGTKNQPQHF,TGTGCCAGCAGCCAAGACGGGACAAAAAATCAGCCCCAGCATTTT
TRBJ2-3,14,TRBV20-1,many,.,CSASGERGTDTQYF,TGCAGTGCTAGTGGGGAAAGAGGCACAGATACGCAGTATTTT